The 13 T cell receptor beta chains below were found in one sample sequenced in a study of blood T cells in healthy people across ages. Through a sample-barcoded 5' primer and a J-beta primer mix, a second PCR was run for roughly 7 to 11 cycles. TCRdb redid the calling of the 5' RACE reads with MiXCR, one entry per CDR3 protein. The sample contains 920,000 or so distinct CDR3 sequences, less than 50% of which appear only once. The material sequenced was blood. The source of these receptors is a woman aged 55-70 years in good health.

V and J are TRBV27 and TRBJ2-1; D is perhaps TRBD1 (5 bases). Trimming left V 1 base short and J 1 base short, with 14 bases between. The CDR3 consists of 17 residues. Germline V gene data show CDR1 as MNHEY and CDR2 as SMNVEV (reference sequence). The CDR3: CASSLWGPTVSYNEQFF. The DNA of the CDR3 is TGTGCCAGCAGTTTATGGGGCCCCACAGTGTCCTACAATGAGCAGTTCTTC.

This clonotype was counted at least ten times. The chain has TRBV20-1 and TRBJ1-2; 9 bases align to TRBD1. Germline V gene lookup returns CDR1 DFQATT and CDR2 SNEGSKA (reference sequence). The J segment lost 3 bases and the V segment lost 3 bases, leaving 8 bases of the junction unmatched. This CDR3 is 15 amino acids long. CDR3 amino acids: CSARGLQGAHYGYTF. The CDR3 DNA sequence: TGCAGTGCTAGGGGATTACAGGGGGCTCACTATGGCTACACCTTC.

This clonotype turned up a few times. The J gene is TRBJ2-1, the V gene TRBV6-4; TRBD2 agrees at 7 bases. The CDR3 runs to 14 residues. The germline V gene encodes CDR1 MRHNA and CDR2 SNTAGT. After removal of 6 bases from V and 6 bases from J, the junction contained 8 bases not matched to a gene. The CDR3 region has the DNA TGTGCCAGCAGCCCTGGGGGGGAGGGCAATGAGCAGTTCTTC. Protein product: CASSPGGEGNEQFF.

V and J are TRBV24-1 and TRBJ2-1, with TRBD2 identical over 13 bases. The CDR3 totals 18 residues. CDR1 is KGHDR, CDR2 SFDVKD, per germline. The V and J ends lost 2 bases and 7 bases, in that order; junction bases with no gene match: 10. In nucleotides, the CDR3 is TGTGCCACCAGTGATTCGGCTGTACTAGCGGGAGGGCGTAATGAGCAGTTCTTC. Translating it yields CATSDSAVLAGGRNEQFF.

The J gene is TRBJ1-2, the V gene TRBV10-2, with no clear D. V gave up 0 bases and J gave up 8 bases, with 10 bases separating them. The V gene's germline CDR1 is WSHSY and CDR2 SAAADI. The length of the CDR3 is 13 residues. CDR3 DNA sequence: TGCGCCAGCAGTGAGTCCCGGGTTGACGGCTACACCTTC. Protein: CASSESRVDGYTF.

This sequence joins TRBV7-6 and TRBJ2-5; 9 bases line up with TRBD2. J was trimmed by 5 bases and V by 5 bases; bases with no gene match: 9. Germline V gene sequence: CDR1 SGHVS, CDR2 FNYEAQ. CDR3 size: 15 residues. The CDR3 region has the DNA TGTGCCAGCAGCCCAGGGACTAGCAGCGGGGAGACCCAGTACTTC. As protein: CASSPGTSSGETQYF.

This clonotype was counted many times. This sequence joins TRBV7-9 and TRBJ2-7, with D uncertain. The CDR3 totals 12 residues. Trimming shortened V by 1 base and J by 5 bases, and 6 bases separated the two germline ends. Germline CDR1 and CDR2: SEHNR and FQNEAQ (reference sequence). The CDR3: CASSLGPDEQYF. The CDR3, as DNA: TGTGCCAGCAGCTTAGGTCCGGACGAGCAGTACTTC.

The J gene is TRBJ2-3, the V gene TRBV7-2; D remains unclear. In germline, CDR1 is SGHTA, CDR2 FQGNSA. This CDR3 has 14 amino acids. Trimming took 3 bases from V and 5 from J, leaving 12 bases between them. CDR3 sequence (DNA): TGTGCCAGCAGCTTCACTTTATCCGTAGATACGCAGTATTTT. Translating gives CASSFTLSVDTQYF.

This clonotype was seen more than once but under ten times. The chain carries TRBV9 and TRBJ2-1, with 12 nucleotides matching TRBD2. The V gene's germline CDR1 is SGDLS and CDR2 YYNGEE. The CDR3 has 16 amino acids. The V and J ends lost 2 bases and 6 bases, in that order; junction bases with no gene match: 6. The CDR3, as DNA: TGTGCCAGCAGCGTTCCGACTAGCGGGAGCTTCAATGAGCAGTTCTTC. As protein: CASSVPTSGSFNEQFF.

J is TRBJ2-7 and V is TRBV20-1, with 15 bases that match TRBD2. The CDR3 is 14 amino acids. The V gene end was trimmed by 6 bases and the J gene end by 7 bases; junction bases not matched to a gene: 7. CDR1 is DFQATT, CDR2 SNEGSKA, per germline (reference sequence). CDR3 sequence reads: CSAHPGLAGGEQYF. As DNA, the CDR3 is TGCAGTGCCCACCCCGGACTAGCGGGAGGGGAGCAGTACTTC.

This sequence joins TRBV12-3 or TRBV12-4 and TRBJ2-1; TRBD2 matches at 12 bases. CDR3 size: 15 residues. V lost 3 bases, J lost 9 bases, and 6 bases stayed unmatched. DNA for the CDR3: TGTGCCAGCAGTTTGCGACTAGCGGGAGCCGGTGAGCAGTTCTTC. Its protein is CASSLRLAGAGEQFF.

This clonotype appeared once. The chain employs TRBV12-3 or TRBV12-4 and TRBJ2-7, with TRBD2 identical over 7 bases. The J call may not be correct, given that the DNA end is closer to TRBJ2-5. The CDR3 loop spans 15 amino acids. CDR3 sequence reads: CASRQSGVRGETQYF. CDR3 sequence (DNA): TGTGCCAGCAGACAGAGCGGGGTCCGGGGGGAGACCCAGTACTTC.

This clonotype has at least ten counts. V gene TRBV29-1 combines with J gene TRBJ2-7, with a tentative D call TRBD1 (6 bases). This CDR3 has 14 residues. V was pared by 2 bases and J by 0 bases, with 11 bases between. Germline assignment: CDR1 SQVTM and CDR2 ANQGSEA. CDR3 protein: CSVELQGRSYEQYF. The CDR3 nucleotides are TGCAGCGTTGAACTACAGGGACGCTCCTACGAGCAGTACTTC.